A selection of T cell receptor beta chains follows, all from one sample in a study of T-cell memory formation after mild COVID-19. Via MiXCR, TCRdb re-called the 5' RACE reads, giving one row per CDR3 protein. The sample includes roughly 560,000 distinct CDR3 sequences, around 21% of them seen just once. Material for sequencing was PBMCs or a T cell subset sorted from them (not recorded which). These receptors were collected from an adult woman who had mild COVID-19 (a few samples of this study predate the infection). Cell type and time point are not known. Both conserved end residues are part of each CDR3. Each record gives: clone size, D gene, J gene, V gene, CDR3 protein, CDR3 DNA. A D gene is named only where the DNA matches it firmly. Clone sizes are given selectively: once, few, many, or a class where the clone is expanded.

many	TRBD2	TRBJ2-7	TRBV12-3/TRBV12-4	CASSLAGGTYEQYF	TGCGCCAGCAGCCTAGCGGGGGGAACCTACGAGCAGTACTTC
few	TRBD2	TRBJ2-5	TRBV7-2	CASSPRTSGAETQYF	TGTGCCAGCAGCCCGAGGACTAGCGGGGCGGAGACCCAGTACTTC
few	TRBD2	TRBJ2-3	TRBV5-1	CASSLAGGGAADTQYF	TGCGCCAGCAGCTTGGCAGGCGGGGGGGCCGCGGATACGCAGTATTTT
.	TRBD2	TRBJ2-5	TRBV12-3/TRBV12-4	CASHWGGLEAF	TGTGCCAGTCATTGGGGAGGACTAGAAGCATTC
few	.	TRBJ2-3	TRBV4-1	CASSQIGTPVFFTDTQYF	TGCGCCAGCAGCCAAATCGGGACACCTGTCTTCTTCACAGATACGCAGTATTTT
few	.	TRBJ2-5	TRBV18	CASSPRGNGETQYF	TGTGCCAGCTCACCACGCGGGAACGGAGAGACCCAGTACTTC
few	.	TRBJ1-1	TRBV19	CASGGSLNTEAFF	TGTGCCAGCGGGGGGTCCCTGAACACTGAAGCTTTCTTT
.	.	TRBJ2-3	TRBV5-6	CASSLGGQVRTDTQYF	TGTGCCAGCAGCTTGGGAGGGCAGGTACGCACAGATACGCAGTATTTT
.	.	TRBJ2-7	TRBV4-3	CASSPSPGNYEQYF	TGCGCCAGCAGTCCCTCCCCAGGGAACTACGAGCAGTACTTC
.	.	TRBJ2-7	TRBV29-1	CSAAGGRGEQYF	TGCAGCGCGGCAGGGGGGCGAGGCGAGCAGTACTTC
.	TRBD1	TRBJ1-1	TRBV5-1	CASSLSQGTDTEAFF	TGCGCCAGCAGCTTGAGCCAAGGGACAGACACTGAAGCTTTCTTT
few	.	TRBJ1-2	TRBV7-9	CASSLYGRENYGYTF	TGTGCCAGCAGCTTGTATGGTCGTGAGAACTATGGCTACACCTTC
few	.	TRBJ2-7	TRBV2	CASKDNSYEQYF	TGTGCCAGCAAGGACAACTCCTACGAGCAGTACTTC
.	.	TRBJ1-3	TRBV20-1	CSAAGSGNTIYF	TGCAGTGCAGCCGGATCTGGAAACACCATATATTTT